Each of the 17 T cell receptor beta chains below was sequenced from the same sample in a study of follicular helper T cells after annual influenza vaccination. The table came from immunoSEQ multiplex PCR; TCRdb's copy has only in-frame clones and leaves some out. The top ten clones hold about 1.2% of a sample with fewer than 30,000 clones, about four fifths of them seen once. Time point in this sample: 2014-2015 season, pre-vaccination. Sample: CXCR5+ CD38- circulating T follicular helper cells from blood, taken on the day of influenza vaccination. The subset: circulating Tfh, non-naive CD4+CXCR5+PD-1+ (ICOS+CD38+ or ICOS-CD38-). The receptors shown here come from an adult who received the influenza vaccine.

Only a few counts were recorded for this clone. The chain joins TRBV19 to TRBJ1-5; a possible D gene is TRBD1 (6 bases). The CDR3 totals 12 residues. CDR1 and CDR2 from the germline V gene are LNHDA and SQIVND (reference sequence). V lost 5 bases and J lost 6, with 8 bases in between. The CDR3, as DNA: TGTGCCAGTAGTGGGGGCGGTCAGCCCCAGCATTTT. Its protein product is CASSGGGQPQHF. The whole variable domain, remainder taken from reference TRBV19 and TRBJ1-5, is DGGITQSPKYLFRKEGQNVTLSCEQNLNHDAMYWYRQDPGQGLRLIYYSQIVNDFQKGDIAEGYSVSREKKESFPLTVTSAQKNPTAFYLCASSGGGQPQHFGDGTRLSIL.

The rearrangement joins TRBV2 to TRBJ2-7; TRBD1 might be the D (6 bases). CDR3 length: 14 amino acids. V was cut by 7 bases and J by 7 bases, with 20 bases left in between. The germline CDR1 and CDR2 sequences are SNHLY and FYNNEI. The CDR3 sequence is CASKLQGTLREQYF. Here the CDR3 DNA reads TGTGCCAGCAAGCTCCAGGGGACCCTACGGGAGCAGTACTTC.

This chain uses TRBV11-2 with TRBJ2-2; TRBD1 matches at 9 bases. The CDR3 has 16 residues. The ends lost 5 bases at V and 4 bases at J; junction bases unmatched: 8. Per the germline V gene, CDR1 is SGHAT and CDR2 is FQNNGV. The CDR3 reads CASSATGTGPTGELFF. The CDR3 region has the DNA TGTGCCAGCAGCGCGACCGGGACAGGGCCCACCGGGGAGCTGTTTTTT.

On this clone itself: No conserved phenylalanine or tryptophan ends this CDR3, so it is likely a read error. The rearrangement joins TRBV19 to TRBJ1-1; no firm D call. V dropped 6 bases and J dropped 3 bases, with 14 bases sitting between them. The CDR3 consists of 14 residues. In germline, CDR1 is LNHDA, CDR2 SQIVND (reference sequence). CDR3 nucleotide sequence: TGTGCCAGTAGGCTCACTCCGGCAGACACTGAAGCTTTCCTT. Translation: CASRLTPADTEAFL.

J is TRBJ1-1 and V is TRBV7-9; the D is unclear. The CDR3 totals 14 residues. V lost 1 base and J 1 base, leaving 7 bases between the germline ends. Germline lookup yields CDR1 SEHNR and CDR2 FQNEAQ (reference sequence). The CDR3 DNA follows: TGTGCCAGCAGCTTAGGACACCGGAACACTGAAGCTTTCTTT. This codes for CASSLGHRNTEAFF.

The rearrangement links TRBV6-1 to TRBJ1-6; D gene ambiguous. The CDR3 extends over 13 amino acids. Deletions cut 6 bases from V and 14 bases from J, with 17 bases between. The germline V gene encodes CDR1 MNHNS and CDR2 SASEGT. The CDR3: CASSGEVVASLHF. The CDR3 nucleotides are TGTGCCAGCAGCGGGGAGGTTGTTGCCTCCCTCCACTTT.

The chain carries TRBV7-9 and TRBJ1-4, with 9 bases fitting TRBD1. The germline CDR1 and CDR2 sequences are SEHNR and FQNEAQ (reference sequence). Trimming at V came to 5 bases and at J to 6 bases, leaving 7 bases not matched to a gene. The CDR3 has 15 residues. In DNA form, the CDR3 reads TGTGCCAGCAGCAAGAAGAGGACAGGGGATGAAAAACTGTTTTTT. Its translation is CASSKKRTGDEKLFF.

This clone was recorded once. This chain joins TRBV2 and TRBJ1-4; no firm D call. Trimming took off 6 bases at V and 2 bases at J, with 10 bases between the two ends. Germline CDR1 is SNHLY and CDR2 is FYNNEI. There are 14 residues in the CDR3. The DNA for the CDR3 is TGTGCCAGCAGCCTCTTAGTGACTAATGAAAAACTGTTTTTT. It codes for CASSLLVTNEKLFF.

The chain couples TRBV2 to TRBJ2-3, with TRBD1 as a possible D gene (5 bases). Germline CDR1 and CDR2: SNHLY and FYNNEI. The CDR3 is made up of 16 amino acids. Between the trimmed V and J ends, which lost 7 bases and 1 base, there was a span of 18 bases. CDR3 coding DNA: TGTGCCAGCACCCTATCAGGGTCTTTCGGCACAGATACGCAGTATTTT. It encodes CASTLSGSFGTDTQYF.

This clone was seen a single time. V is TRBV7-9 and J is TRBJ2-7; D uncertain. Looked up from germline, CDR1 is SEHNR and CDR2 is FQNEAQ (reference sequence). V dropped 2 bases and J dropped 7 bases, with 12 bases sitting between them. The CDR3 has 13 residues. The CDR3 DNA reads TGTGCCAGCAGCTTATTAGCTCCGAAGGAGCAGTACTTC. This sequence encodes CASSLLAPKEQYF.

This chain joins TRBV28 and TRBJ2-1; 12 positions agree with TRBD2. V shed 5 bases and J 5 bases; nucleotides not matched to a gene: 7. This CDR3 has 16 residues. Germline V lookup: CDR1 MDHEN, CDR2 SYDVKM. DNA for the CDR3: TGTGCCAGCAGTGGACTAGCGGGACTAATCGACAATGAGCAGTTCTTC. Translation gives CASSGLAGLIDNEQFF.

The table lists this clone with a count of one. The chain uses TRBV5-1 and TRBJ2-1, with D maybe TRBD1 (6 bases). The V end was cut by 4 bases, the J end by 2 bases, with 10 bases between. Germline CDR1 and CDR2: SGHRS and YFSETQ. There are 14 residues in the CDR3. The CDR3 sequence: CASSRDTTYNEQFF. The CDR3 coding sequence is TGCGCCAGCAGCCGGGACACCACCTACAATGAGCAGTTCTTC.

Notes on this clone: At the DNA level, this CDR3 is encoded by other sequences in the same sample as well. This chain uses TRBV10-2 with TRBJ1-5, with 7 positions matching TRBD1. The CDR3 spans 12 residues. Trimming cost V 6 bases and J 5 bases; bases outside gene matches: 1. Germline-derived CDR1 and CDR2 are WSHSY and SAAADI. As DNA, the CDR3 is TGCGCCAGCAGCACAGGGGATCAGCCCCAGCATTTT. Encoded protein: CASSTGDQPQHF.

In nucleotides, the CDR3 is TGTGCCAGCAGACCGGGACAGTCCACAGATACGCAGTATTTT. Translating it yields CASRPGQSTDTQYF. This chain connects TRBV2 to TRBJ2-3, with 7 bases that match TRBD1. The germline gives CDR1 SNHLY, CDR2 FYNNEI. The CDR3 runs 14 residues. The trim removed 6 bases at V and 2 bases at J, leaving 5 bases unmatched.

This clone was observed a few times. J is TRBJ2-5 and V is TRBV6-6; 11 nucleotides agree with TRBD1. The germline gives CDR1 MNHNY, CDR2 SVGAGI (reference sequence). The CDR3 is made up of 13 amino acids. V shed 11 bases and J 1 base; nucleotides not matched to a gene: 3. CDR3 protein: CAGQGAPQETQYF. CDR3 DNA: TGTGCCGGACAGGGGGCCCCCCAAGAGACCCAGTACTTC.

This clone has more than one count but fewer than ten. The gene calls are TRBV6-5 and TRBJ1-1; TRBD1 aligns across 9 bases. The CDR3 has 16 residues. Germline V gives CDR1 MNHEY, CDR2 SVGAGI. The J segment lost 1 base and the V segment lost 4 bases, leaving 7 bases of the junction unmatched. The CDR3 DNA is TGTGCCAGCAGTTCTCGTACAGGGGGCCCGAACACTGAAGCTTTCTTT. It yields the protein CASSSRTGGPNTEAFF.

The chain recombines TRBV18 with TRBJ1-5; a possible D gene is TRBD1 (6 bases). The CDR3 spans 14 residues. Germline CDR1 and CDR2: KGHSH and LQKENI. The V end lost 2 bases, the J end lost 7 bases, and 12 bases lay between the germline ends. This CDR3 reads CASSPLQGKQPQHF. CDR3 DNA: TGTGCCAGCTCACCATTACAGGGAAAACAGCCCCAGCATTTT.